The 26 T cell receptor beta chains reported below all come from one sample, sequenced in a study of shared clonotypes between healthy human individuals. TCRdb keeps only in-frame clones here, not all; method: immunoSEQ multiplex PCR. This sample yields approximately 2.5 million clones, of which approximately 92% are seen a single time; around 0.15% belongs to the top ten. The sequencing sample was made of naive CD4+ T cells sorted from blood. As to subset: CD45RA+ positively selected. Source of these receptors: a man between 18 and 29 years old in good health.

The chain has TRBV11-2 and TRBJ1-6, with 11 nucleotides matching TRBD1. This CDR3 comprises 17 residues. The germline CDR1 and CDR2 sequences are SGHAT and FQNNGV. J was trimmed by 3 bases and V by 3 bases; bases with no gene match: 4. The CDR3 bases are TGTGCCAGCAGCTTGGGACAGGGGGGTTTCTATAATTCACCCCTCCACTTT. It encodes CASSLGQGGFYNSPLHF. The whole variable domain, filled in from reference TRBV11-2 and TRBJ1-6, reads EAGVAQSPRYKIIEKRQSVAFWCNPISGHATLYWYQQILGQGPKLLIQFQNNGVVDDSQLPKDRFSAERLKGVDSTLKIQPAKLEDSAVYLCASSLGQGGFYNSPLHFGNGTRLTVT.

The V gene is TRBV27, the J gene TRBJ2-5; maybe TRBD2 (5 bases). The end of the DNA aligns better with TRBJ2-7, so the J call may be wrong. Looked up from germline, CDR1 is MNHEY and CDR2 is SMNVEV (reference sequence). This CDR3 contains 14 residues. Written as DNA, the CDR3 is TGTGCCAGCAGTCCAACTAGGAACGGCCACGAGCAGTACTTC. Translating it yields CASSPTRNGHEQYF.

The rearrangement joins TRBV7-9 to TRBJ2-6; the D gene is possibly TRBD2 (6 bases). The V gene lost 5 bases and the J gene lost 2 bases, with 16 bases spanning the gap. In germline, CDR1 is SEHNR, CDR2 FQNEAQ (reference sequence). This CDR3 contains 17 residues. CDR3 sequence (DNA): TGTGCCAGCAGCCCAGTAGGATCGGGGGCTGGGGCCAACGTCCTGACTTTC. Amino acids: CASSPVGSGAGANVLTF. Full variable domain (outside the CDR3, taken from reference TRBV7-9 and TRBJ2-6): DTGVSQNPRHKITKRGQNVTFRCDPISEHNRLYWYRQTLGQGPEFLTYFQNEAQLEKSRLLSDRFSAERPKGSFSTLEIQRTEQGDSAMYLCASSPVGSGAGANVLTFGAGSRLTVL.

The chain combines TRBV28 with TRBJ1-1; maybe TRBD1 (5 bases). CDR3 length: 14 amino acids. V lost 3 bases and J lost 6, with 14 bases in between. Germline V gene sequence: CDR1 MDHEN, CDR2 SYDVKM. In DNA, the CDR3 is TGTGCCAGCAGTTTTATCGCCAGGGATGCTGAAGCTTTCTTT. As protein: CASSFIARDAEAFF.

The rearrangement links TRBV18 to TRBJ1-5; tentative D call: TRBD1 (5 bases). V lost 3 bases and J lost 0, with 12 bases in between. Germline V CDR1 and CDR2: KGHSH, LQKENI. The CDR3 sequence is 16 residues long. The CDR3 nucleotides read TGTGCCAGCTCACCGGGACCCGCTTATAGCAATCAGCCCCAGCATTTT. Its translation: CASSPGPAYSNQPQHF.

The chain carries TRBV19 and TRBJ2-1; 12 bases map to TRBD2. Germline V gene data show CDR1 as LNHDA and CDR2 as SQIVND (reference sequence). This CDR3 is 16 amino acids long. The V and J ends lost 5 bases and 1 base, in that order; junction bases with no gene match: 3. The DNA for the CDR3 is TGTGCCAGTAGTGTCACTAGCGGGGGGTCCTACAATGAGCAGTTCTTC. It translates to CASSVTSGGSYNEQFF.

The chain carries TRBV6-6 and TRBJ1-3, with D unclear. CDR1 is MNHNY, CDR2 SVGAGI, per germline (reference sequence). Trimming left V 2 bases short and J 2 bases short, with 7 bases between. The CDR3 has 14 residues. The DNA for the CDR3 is TGTGCCAGCAGTTACGTGGCAGCTGGAAACACCATATATTTT. The encoded protein is CASSYVAAGNTIYF.

V gene TRBV6-5 combines with J gene TRBJ1-4; 9 bases are a match to TRBD1. The CDR3 loop spans 14 amino acids. Germline CDR1 is MNHEY and CDR2 is SVGAGI. J gave up 8 bases and V 7 bases, and 8 bases lay outside the gene matches. For the CDR3, the DNA is TGTGCCAGCACCCCGGGACAGGGAAAGGAAAAACTGTTTTTT. Translating it yields CASTPGQGKEKLFF.

This chain uses TRBV7-9 with TRBJ2-3; D is undetermined. Trimming left V 2 bases short and J 5 bases short, with 11 bases between. Germline V gene sequence: CDR1 SEHNR, CDR2 FQNEAQ (reference sequence). CDR3 size: 14 residues. The CDR3 loop is CASSLSLPGDTQYF. The CDR3 region has the DNA TGTGCCAGCAGCTTAAGCTTGCCGGGAGATACGCAGTATTTT.

The CDR3 reads CASNLGTGVETQYF. DNA of the CDR3: TGCGCCAGCAACCTAGGGACAGGGGTGGAGACCCAGTACTTC. The chain links TRBV5-1 to TRBJ2-5; 10 bases fit TRBD1. V shed 6 bases and J 5 bases; nucleotides not matched to a gene: 7. CDR3 size: 14 residues. Germline values: CDR1 SGHRS, CDR2 YFSETQ.

A few counts support this clone. The CDR3 DNA follows: TGTGCCAGTAGTATGCCGGGACGGGGATACACTGAAGCTTTCTTT. Translation gives CASSMPGRGYTEAFF. The J gene is TRBJ1-1, the V gene TRBV19; perhaps TRBD1 as D (5 bases). There are 15 residues in the CDR3. The germline CDR1 and CDR2 sequences are LNHDA and SQIVND (reference sequence). V shed 3 bases and J shed 3 bases, with 14 bases lying between them.

This clone was found once. The V and J genes are TRBV5-1 and TRBJ2-2; the D gene could be TRBD1 or TRBD2 (6 bases each). There are 14 residues in the CDR3. Germline CDR1 is SGHRS and CDR2 is YFSETQ. Trimming pared 4 bases from V and 7 bases from J, leaving 14 bases between. CDR3 residues: CASSPRGAVGELFF. CDR3 DNA: TGCGCCAGCAGCCCGAGGGGGGCCGTCGGGGAGCTGTTTTTT.

The chain combines TRBV10-3 with TRBJ2-5; 7 bases fit TRBD2. Germline V gene sequence: CDR1 ENHRY, CDR2 SYGVKD. With V trimmed by 2 bases and J by 5 bases, 8 bases remained unmatched. This CDR3 has 15 amino acids. The CDR3 is CAISEGRDLRETQYF. Here the CDR3 DNA reads TGTGCCATCAGTGAGGGGAGGGACCTGAGGGAGACCCAGTACTTC.

This chain links TRBV6-6 with TRBJ2-7; 9 nucleotides agree with TRBD1. V lost 4 bases to trimming and J lost 4 bases; unmatched junction nucleotides: 8. Germline values: CDR1 MNHNY, CDR2 SVGAGI (reference sequence). This CDR3 spans 15 amino acids. The CDR3 loop is CASSSTGTGSYEQYF. CDR3 DNA sequence: TGTGCCAGCAGTTCCACCGGGACAGGGTCATACGAGCAGTACTTC.

The chain uses TRBV5-1 and TRBJ1-4; maybe TRBD1 (6 bases). The CDR3 is made up of 16 amino acids. V was trimmed by 5 bases and J by 8 bases, leaving 22 bases between them. Germline V gene sequence: CDR1 SGHRS, CDR2 YFSETQ. The CDR3, as DNA: TGCGCCAGCAGTCCCGTTCTATCCGGGACAAACGAAAAACTGTTTTTT. Encoded protein: CASSPVLSGTNEKLFF.

The chain recombines TRBV15 with TRBJ2-7; no clear D gene. V shed 0 bases and J shed 5 bases, with 8 bases lying between them. The CDR3 is made up of 13 amino acids. Germline lookup yields CDR1 LNHNV and CDR2 YYDKDF (reference sequence). CDR3: CATSRDLGDEQYF. CDR3 bases: TGTGCCACCAGCAGAGATCTGGGTGACGAGCAGTACTTC.

The chain has TRBV6-6 and TRBJ1-3; D gene uncertain. CDR3 length: 15 residues. Trimming stripped 4 bases from V and 2 bases from J, with 12 bases between. Germline CDR1 MNHNY, CDR2 SVGAGI (reference sequence). This CDR3 is CASSSGVGPGNTIYF. In DNA form, the CDR3 reads TGTGCCAGCAGTTCTGGGGTTGGGCCTGGAAACACCATATATTTT.

The chain carries TRBV5-1 and TRBJ2-7; D remains unclear. Germline-derived CDR1 and CDR2 are SGHRS and YFSETQ. Trimming took 0 bases from V and 0 from J, leaving 10 bases between them. The CDR3 is made up of 15 amino acids. CDR3 loop: CASSLASEPSYEQYF. In nucleotides, the CDR3 is TGCGCCAGCAGCTTGGCCAGCGAGCCCTCCTACGAGCAGTACTTC.

The V gene is TRBV27, the J gene TRBJ1-6; maybe TRBD1 (6 bases). CDR1 and CDR2 (germline): MNHEY, SMNVEV (reference sequence). V was trimmed by 3 bases and J by 7 bases, leaving 10 bases between them. The CDR3 has 14 residues. As DNA, the CDR3 is TGTGCCAGCAGTTTCAGGGGAGCGAATTCACCCCTCCACTTT. The encoded protein is CASSFRGANSPLHF.

The chain links TRBV5-1 to TRBJ1-1; 8 nucleotides match TRBD1. Germline V CDR1 and CDR2: SGHRS, YFSETQ. CDR3 size: 13 residues. V trimming: 4 bases; J trimming: 5 bases; junction bases outside the gene matches: 4. The DNA for the CDR3 is TGCGCCAGCAGCCCGGACAGGGCAACTGAAGCTTTCTTT. Protein sequence: CASSPDRATEAFF.

V and J are TRBV6-5 and TRBJ2-7; D unclear. Germline V gene lookup returns CDR1 MNHEY and CDR2 SVGAGI. V dropped 2 bases and J dropped 3 bases, with 14 bases sitting between them. The CDR3 totals 15 residues. The CDR3 spells CASSYQLDRDYEQYF. For the CDR3, the DNA is TGTGCCAGCAGTTACCAGCTGGATAGAGACTACGAGCAGTACTTC.

CDR3 in DNA: TGTGCCAGCAGCTTAGTGTCACTCGGCACCGGGGAGCTGTTTTTT. Protein: CASSLVSLGTGELFF. The rearrangement uses TRBV7-2 and TRBJ2-2; no definite D call. The CDR3 spans 15 residues. CDR1 SGHTA and CDR2 FQGNSA come from the germline V gene. The germline V and J ends were trimmed by 1 base and 4 bases, with 10 bases remaining between them.

This clone was recorded a few times. The J gene is TRBJ2-1, the V gene TRBV6-5; possibly TRBD1 or TRBD2 for D (5 bases each). The CDR3 totals 14 residues. The germline V and J ends were trimmed by 6 bases and 4 bases, with 13 bases remaining between them. Germline CDR1 and CDR2: MNHEY and SVGAGI. CDR3 coding DNA: TGTGCCAGCAGCCAGATTGGGGGTTACAATGAGCAGTTCTTC. Its protein is CASSQIGGYNEQFF.

This clone was counted a single time. The rearrangement joins TRBV6-5 to TRBJ1-1; perhaps TRBD1 as D (5 bases). The CDR3 contains 12 residues. V was trimmed by 7 bases and J by 5 bases, leaving 11 bases between them. Germline V CDR1 and CDR2: MNHEY, SVGAGI. CDR3: CASMRGPTEAFF. The DNA for the CDR3 is TGTGCCAGCATGAGGGGCCCGACTGAAGCTTTCTTT.

The J gene is TRBJ1-1, the V gene TRBV4-1; D is possibly TRBD1 (5 bases). The V and J ends lost 4 bases and 5 bases respectively, with 26 bases between them. This CDR3 is built from 18 residues. Germline-derived CDR1 and CDR2 are MGHRA and YSYEKL. CDR3 amino acids: CASSRNPGLEGSGTEAFF. The CDR3 bases are TGCGCCAGCAGCCGTAATCCGGGCCTCGAGGGGTCGGGGACTGAAGCTTTCTTT.

The V call is TRBV10-3, the J call TRBJ1-2; D gene uncertain. Looked up from germline, CDR1 is ENHRY and CDR2 is SYGVKD. V lost 2 bases and J lost 3, with 10 bases in between. This CDR3 has 14 residues. CDR3: CAISEQTAYYGYTF. The CDR3 DNA sequence: TGTGCCATCAGTGAGCAGACGGCTTACTATGGCTACACCTTC.